Listed below are T cell receptor beta chains from one sample, sequenced in a study of T cells in Graves' hyperthyroidism and ophthalmopathy. TCRdb reprocessed the multiplex PCR reads via MiXCR and lists one record per CDR3 protein. Here the sample spans fewer than 750,000 distinct CDR3 sequences, 14% to 15% being singletons. Sequenced material: blood. The receptors shown here come from a woman between 35 and 50 years old with Graves' ophthalmopathy. Each CDR3 is given with its conserved first and last residue. The D gene is left open where the match is weak. Size tells how often a clone was seen (once, few, many) or the class of an expanded clone, and some rows leave it out.

>-|many|TRBJ1-2|TRBV5-1
CASSLGDVNYGYTF
TGCGCCAGCAGCTTAGGGGACGTCAACTATGGCTACACCTTC
>-|many|TRBJ2-7|TRBV12-3/TRBV12-4
CASSPGHLIEQYF
TGTGCCAGCAGCCCTGGACATCTTATCGAGCAGTACTTC
>-|few|TRBJ1-2|TRBV6-1
CASSEWGTTNYGYTF
TGTGCCAGCAGTGAGTGGGGGACAACTAACTATGGCTACACCTTC
>TRBD1|many|TRBJ1-2|TRBV19
CASSPSGTGADYGYTF
TGTGCCAGTAGTCCCTCGGGGACAGGGGCTGACTATGGCTACACCTTC
>-|-|TRBJ1-6|TRBV6-5
CASSSVDNSPLHF
TGTGCCAGCAGTTCGGTGGATAATTCACCCCTCCACTTT
>-|many|TRBJ2-4|TRBV5-1
CASSAGPGNIQYF
TGCGCCAGCAGCGCGGGGCCGGGAAACATTCAGTACTTC
>-|many|TRBJ2-1|TRBV12-3/TRBV12-4
CASRAQGSYNEQFF
TGTGCCAGCAGAGCCCAGGGCTCCTACAATGAGCAGTTCTTC
>TRBD2|few|TRBJ2-7|TRBV27
CASRRTSGTYEQCF
TGTGCCAGCAGACGGACTAGCGGGACCTACGAGCAGTGCTTC
>-|few|TRBJ2-6|TRBV6-5
CASSSVWAGANVLTF
TGTGCCAGCAGTTCCGTCTGGGCTGGGGCCAACGTCCTGACTTTC
>-|few|TRBJ2-3|TRBV6-1
CASRDGFTDTQYF
TGTGCCAGCAGGGACGGATTCACAGATACGCAGTATTTT
>-|many|TRBJ1-1|TRBV6-5
CASISPDGTNTEAFF
TGTGCCAGCATTTCCCCGGACGGGACTAACACTGAAGCTTTCTTT
>-|few|TRBJ1-1|TRBV7-3
CASSLSSGAEAFF
TGTGCCAGCAGCTTAAGTTCAGGAGCAGAAGCTTTCTTT
>TRBD1|-|TRBJ2-5|TRBV28
CASSRYRTGAGETQYF
TGTGCCAGCAGTCGATACCGGACAGGGGCGGGAGAGACCCAGTACTTC
>TRBD2|-|TRBJ2-3|TRBV20-1
CSARDLAGTDTQYF
TGCAGTGCTAGAGACCTAGCGGGAACAGATACGCAGTATTTT
>TRBD1|many|TRBJ1-1|TRBV20-1
CSARVIRTGDAEAFF
TGCAGTGCTAGGGTAATCAGGACAGGGGACGCTGAAGCTTTCTTT
>-|many|TRBJ2-4|TRBV11-2
CASSLDRLDGGSNAAKNIQYF
TGTGCCAGCAGCTTAGACCGTCTGGATGGGGGGTCGAATGCAGCCAAAAACATTCAGTACTTC
>-|-|TRBJ2-3|TRBV7-2
CASSYTAGTDTQYF
TGTGCCAGCAGCTACACAGCGGGCACAGATACGCAGTATTTT
>-|many|TRBJ2-2|TRBV12-3/TRBV12-4
CASSFLGPMTGELFF
TGTGCCAGCAGTTTCTTGGGACCCATGACCGGGGAGCTGTTTTTT
>-|many|TRBJ1-5|TRBV7-2
CASSLAGWNQPQHF
TGTGCCAGCAGCTTAGCCGGGTGGAATCAGCCCCAGCATTTT
>-|many|TRBJ1-5|TRBV19
CASSIPDLQPQHF
TGTGCCAGTAGTATTCCGGACCTTCAGCCCCAGCATTTT
>TRBD2|many|TRBJ2-7|TRBV20-1
CSARGGSSYEQYF
TGCAGTGCTAGGGGGGGGAGCTCCTACGAGCAGTACTTC
>-|many|TRBJ2-6|TRBV12-3/TRBV12-4
CASSPSLSSGANVLTF
TGTGCCAGCAGTCCAAGCCTGAGCTCTGGGGCCAACGTCCTGACTTTC
>TRBD2|many|TRBJ2-7|TRBV6-2/TRBV6-3
CASSLTSGATYEQYF
TGTGCCAGCAGTTTGACTAGCGGGGCTACCTACGAGCAGTACTTC
>-|many|TRBJ2-7|TRBV12-3/TRBV12-4
CASHLLEGPKPYEQYF
TGTGCCTCCCACCTTTTGGAGGGCCCAAAACCTTACGAGCAGTACTTC
>TRBD2|many|TRBJ2-5|TRBV20-1
CSASGLAGPPQETQYF
TGCAGTGCGTCGGGACTAGCGGGCCCGCCTCAAGAGACCCAGTACTTC
>-|few|TRBJ1-5|TRBV20-1
CSASGGDNQPQHF
TGCAGTGCGTCTGGGGGGGACAATCAGCCCCAGCATTTT
>TRBD1|many|TRBJ2-5|TRBV13
CASSHWTGGGGNQETQYF
TGTGCCAGCAGCCACTGGACAGGGGGTGGGGGGAATCAAGAGACCCAGTACTTC
>-|many|TRBJ1-3|TRBV6-1
CANSEERTAGNTIYF
TGTGCCAACAGTGAAGAGCGTACAGCTGGAAACACCATATATTTT
>TRBD2|many|TRBJ2-7|TRBV7-9
CASSVYGGSSYEQYF
TGTGCCAGCAGCGTTTATGGCGGGAGCTCCTACGAGCAGTACTTC
>-|-|TRBJ2-2|TRBV7-9
CASSSPPRELFF
TGTGCCAGCAGCTCTCCGCCGAGGGAGCTGTTTTTT
>TRBD1|many|TRBJ1-1|TRBV19
CASMGQGFSEAFF
TGTGCCAGTATGGGACAGGGGTTTAGTGAAGCTTTCTTT
>-|few|TRBJ2-7|TRBV19
CASSISSLREQYF
TGTGCCAGTAGTATTTCGTCCCTGCGCGAGCAGTACTTC
>-|-|TRBJ2-6|TRBV18
CASSQNARSGANVLTF
TGTGCCAGCTCACAGAATGCCCGTTCGGGGGCCAACGTCCTGACTTTC
>TRBD1|-|TRBJ2-4|TRBV6-2/TRBV6-3
CASSYSITGQGSKNIQYF
TGTGCCAGCAGTTACTCGATAACAGGACAGGGGTCCAAAAACATTCAGTACTTC
>-|many|TRBJ2-5|TRBV28
CASTLGSQETQYF
TGTGCCAGCACCCTAGGGAGTCAGGAGACCCAGTACTTC
>TRBD1|many|TRBJ2-2|TRBV10-3
CAISDRVTAGELFF
TGTGCCATCAGCGACAGGGTGACGGCCGGGGAGCTGTTTTTT
>-|-|TRBJ2-5|TRBV6-1
CGGPPKETQYF
TGTGGCGGCCCCCCCAAAGAGACCCAGTACTTC